Listed below are T cell receptor beta chains from one sample, sequenced in a study of shared clonotypes between healthy human individuals. Sequenced by immunoSEQ multiplex PCR; TCRdb stores in-frame clones only, minus some. The sample has about 460,000 clones, approximately 77% seen once; the top ten hold 12%. The specimen was PBMCs. All receptors come from a middle-aged woman in good health. Some clones in this sample may be carry-over from other donors' samples. The CDR3 runs from the conserved cysteine through the conserved F or W. Each record gives: V gene, clone size, J gene, D gene, CDR3 protein, CDR3 DNA. A D gene is named only where the DNA matches it firmly. Size is stated for part of the rows, as once, few or many counts, or as a class when the clone is expanded.

V: TRBV6-4
size: .
J: TRBJ2-2
D: .
CDR3: CASQRSPNTGELFF
DNA: TGTGCCAGCCAGAGGTCACCGAACACCGGGGAGCTGTTTTTT

V: TRBV7-9
size: .
J: TRBJ2-7
D: .
CDR3: CASSSVVYEQYF
DNA: TGTGCCAGCAGCTCGGTGGTTTACGAGCAGTACTTC

V: TRBV6-4
size: many
J: TRBJ1-5
D: .
CDR3: CASSEDLNQPQHF
DNA: TGTGCCAGCAGTGAGGATCTAAATCAGCCCCAGCATTTT

V: TRBV7-3
size: .
J: TRBJ2-3
D: TRBD2
CDR3: CASALAGVTDTQYF
DNA: TGTGCCAGCGCTCTAGCGGGAGTAACAGATACGCAGTATTTT

V: TRBV4-2
size: .
J: TRBJ2-3
D: TRBD2
CDR3: CASSQGGTSEDTQYF
DNA: TGTGCCAGCAGCCAAGGGGGAACTAGCGAAGATACGCAGTATTTT

V: TRBV5-6
size: .
J: TRBJ2-7
D: .
CDR3: CASSFPSVGGSEQYF
DNA: TGTGCCAGCAGCTTCCCCTCGGTTGGGGGCTCCGAGCAGTACTTC

V: TRBV9
size: .
J: TRBJ2-1
D: .
CDR3: CASSLPSSEQFF
DNA: TGTGCCAGCAGCCTCCCCAGTAGTGAGCAGTTCTTC

V: TRBV6-1
size: few
J: TRBJ2-7
D: TRBD2
CDR3: CASTTSGRHEQYF
DNA: TGTGCCAGCACGACTAGCGGCCGCCACGAGCAGTACTTC

V: TRBV7-6
size: .
J: TRBJ1-1
D: .
CDR3: CASSLARVNTEAFF
DNA: TGTGCCAGCAGCTTAGCCAGAGTGAACACTGAAGCTTTCTTT

V: TRBV25-1
size: few
J: TRBJ2-6
D: .
CDR3: CASSVVGTASGANVLTF
DNA: TGTGCCAGCAGTGTAGTAGGTACTGCCTCTGGGGCCAACGTCCTGACTTTC

V: TRBV2
size: .
J: TRBJ2-5
D: .
CDR3: CASSENSAVETQYF
DNA: TGTGCCAGCAGTGAAAATTCGGCAGTAGAGACCCAGTACTTC

V: TRBV6-5
size: .
J: TRBJ1-1
D: .
CDR3: CASSGHENTEAFF
DNA: TGTGCCAGCTCGGGACACGAGAACACTGAAGCTTTCTTT

V: TRBV5-1
size: .
J: TRBJ2-3
D: .
CDR3: CASSRDFTDTQYF
DNA: TGCGCCAGCAGCCGGGACTTCACAGATACGCAGTATTTT

V: TRBV5-1
size: .
J: TRBJ2-1
D: TRBD1
CDR3: CASSLSGTGGNEQFF
DNA: TGCGCCAGCAGCTTATCCGGTACAGGGGGCAATGAGCAGTTCTTC

V: TRBV5-6
size: .
J: TRBJ1-1
D: .
CDR3: CASSLAGVYTEAFF
DNA: TGTGCCAGCAGCTTGGCCGGGGTCTACACTGAAGCTTTCTTT

V: TRBV12-2
size: .
J: TRBJ2-1
D: .
CDR3: CASRARQVPGDNEQFF
DNA: TGTGCAAGTCGCGCCCGACAGGTTCCAGGGGACAATGAGCAGTTCTTC

V: TRBV11-2
size: .
J: TRBJ2-2
D: .
CDR3: CASSLDRNGELFF
DNA: TGTGCCAGCAGCTTAGACCGTAACGGGGAGCTGTTTTTT

V: TRBV18
size: .
J: TRBJ2-7
D: TRBD2
CDR3: CASSPDLGLAENPYEQYF
DNA: TGTGCCAGCTCACCTGACCTGGGACTAGCGGAGAATCCCTACGAGCAGTACTTC

V: TRBV7-2
size: .
J: TRBJ1-1
D: .
CDR3: CASSLVEGSTEAFF
DNA: TGTGCCAGCAGCTTAGTTGAGGGATCCACTGAAGCTTTCTTT

V: TRBV5-8
size: .
J: TRBJ2-5
D: TRBD1
CDR3: CASRLGQGAWETQYF
DNA: TGTGCCAGCAGATTGGGACAGGGGGCGTGGGAGACCCAGTACTTC

V: TRBV6-1
size: few
J: TRBJ2-7
D: TRBD1
CDR3: CASSEGTGQGKTFEQYF
DNA: TGTGCCAGCAGTGAAGGAACGGGACAGGGAAAGACGTTCGAGCAGTACTTC

V: TRBV25-1
size: once
J: TRBJ2-7
D: .
CDR3: CASSGSRGNYEQYF
DNA: TGTGCCAGCAGTGGCTCCAGGGGAAACTACGAGCAGTACTTC

V: TRBV6-1
size: .
J: TRBJ1-2
D: .
CDR3: CASSEGSPLIRGYTF
DNA: TGTGCCAGCAGTGAGGGAAGTCCCCTCATACGGGGCTACACCTTC

V: TRBV19
size: .
J: TRBJ2-7
D: .
CDR3: CASSIDRRAVLEQYF
DNA: TGTGCCAGTAGTATAGATCGTCGGGCGGTACTCGAGCAGTACTTC

V: TRBV11-1
size: .
J: TRBJ1-1
D: .
CDR3: CASSLVGNTEAFF
DNA: TGTGCCAGCAGCTTAGTGGGGAACACTGAAGCTTTCTTT

V: TRBV7-2
size: .
J: TRBJ1-5
D: .
CDR3: CASSPGTYQPQHF
DNA: TGTGCCAGCAGCCCAGGGACTTATCAGCCCCAGCATTTT

V: TRBV5-1
size: .
J: TRBJ2-2
D: TRBD1
CDR3: CASRSQGASGELFF
DNA: TGCGCCAGCAGGTCACAGGGGGCGAGCGGGGAGCTGTTTTTT

V: TRBV29-1
size: .
J: TRBJ2-7
D: .
CDR3: CSVVGSIAPYEQYF
DNA: TGCAGCGTTGTCGGGTCTATAGCTCCCTACGAGCAGTACTTC

V: TRBV2
size: .
J: TRBJ2-6
D: .
CDR3: CASRGARANVLTF
DNA: TGTGCCAGCCGGGGGGCGCGAGCCAACGTCCTGACTTTC

V: TRBV11-2
size: few
J: TRBJ2-7
D: .
CDR3: CASRSTGLQRNYEQYF
DNA: TGTGCCAGCAGATCTACGGGACTCCAAAGGAATTACGAGCAGTACTTC

V: TRBV5-4
size: .
J: TRBJ1-2
D: .
CDR3: CASSLQGVYGYTF
DNA: TGTGCCAGCAGCTTACAGGGAGTCTATGGCTACACCTTC

V: TRBV5-4
size: few
J: TRBJ1-1
D: .
CDR3: CASSLHTGEAFF
DNA: TGTGCCAGCAGCCTGCACACTGGTGAAGCTTTCTTT

V: TRBV7-7
size: .
J: TRBJ2-7
D: .
CDR3: CASSLAQGEAYEQYF
DNA: TGTGCCAGCAGCTTAGCCCAGGGCGAGGCCTACGAGCAGTACTTC

V: TRBV6-5
size: few
J: TRBJ1-1
D: .
CDR3: CATRGREDTEAFF
DNA: TGTGCCACTCGCGGCAGGGAGGACACTGAAGCTTTCTTT

V: TRBV18
size: few
J: TRBJ2-7
D: TRBD1
CDR3: CASLPGQGITYEQYF
DNA: TGTGCCAGCTTACCGGGACAGGGGATTACCTACGAGCAGTACTTC

V: TRBV11-3
size: .
J: TRBJ2-5
D: .
CDR3: CASSLGSTTQETQYF
DNA: TGTGCCAGCAGCTTAGGGTCAACAACCCAAGAGACCCAGTACTTC

V: TRBV28
size: many
J: TRBJ2-5
D: .
CDR3: CASSRDSQETQYF
DNA: TGTGCCAGCAGTCGGGACTCCCAAGAGACCCAGTACTTC

V: TRBV5-5
size: .
J: TRBJ1-3
D: .
CDR3: CASSTADPRISGNTIYF
DNA: TGTGCCAGCAGCACGGCCGACCCCAGGATCTCTGGAAACACCATATATTTT

V: TRBV7-9
size: .
J: TRBJ2-7
D: .
CDR3: CASSPGGLSYEQYF
DNA: TGTGCCAGCAGCCCCGGAGGCCTCTCCTACGAGCAGTACTTC

V: TRBV19
size: .
J: TRBJ2-5
D: TRBD2
CDR3: CASSMTSAWGETQYF
DNA: TGTGCCAGTAGTATGACTAGCGCCTGGGGAGAGACCCAGTACTTC

V: TRBV5-4
size: once
J: TRBJ1-1
D: .
CDR3: CASSLAWPGNTEAFF
DNA: TGTGCCAGCAGCTTGGCGTGGCCGGGGAACACTGAAGCTTTCTTT

V: TRBV4-1
size: once
J: TRBJ2-7
D: TRBD2
CDR3: CASSQGSGKGVYEQYF
DNA: TGCGCCAGCAGCCAGGGTAGCGGGAAAGGAGTCTACGAGCAGTACTTC

V: TRBV15
size: .
J: TRBJ2-5
D: .
CDR3: CATSREGLLTQYF
DNA: TGTGCCACCAGCAGAGAGGGGCTACTGACCCAGTACTTC

V: TRBV6-1
size: .
J: TRBJ1-2
D: .
CDR3: CASSELQGPYGYTF
DNA: TGTGCCAGCAGTGAACTACAGGGCCCCTATGGCTACACCTTC

V: TRBV5-1
size: once
J: TRBJ1-4
D: .
CDR3: CASSPGSRIKDEKLFF
DNA: TGCGCCAGCAGCCCGGGCTCCAGGATAAAGGATGAAAAACTGTTTTTT

V: TRBV18
size: .
J: TRBJ2-7
D: TRBD1
CDR3: CASSEGQGDEQYF
DNA: TGTGCCAGCTCAGAGGGACAGGGAGACGAGCAGTACTTC

V: TRBV5-4
size: .
J: TRBJ1-1
D: TRBD1
CDR3: CASSHDTTGSAFF
DNA: TGTGCCAGCAGCCACGATACGACAGGGTCGGCTTTCTTT

V: TRBV5-1
size: many
J: TRBJ2-1
D: TRBD2
CDR3: CASSLSGMKGEQFF
DNA: TGCGCCAGCAGCCTAAGCGGGATGAAGGGGGAGCAGTTCTTC

V: TRBV4-3
size: .
J: TRBJ2-1
D: TRBD2
CDR3: CASSPHWGTSSVEQFF
DNA: TGCGCCAGCAGCCCCCACTGGGGGACTAGCTCCGTTGAGCAGTTCTTC

V: TRBV10-2
size: .
J: TRBJ2-5
D: .
CDR3: CASSAIWGWVNEETQYF
DNA: TGCGCCAGCAGTGCGATCTGGGGATGGGTTAACGAAGAGACCCAGTACTTC

V: TRBV10-3
size: few
J: TRBJ2-3
D: TRBD2
CDR3: CAIRPGGAADTQYF
DNA: TGTGCCATCAGACCCGGGGGGGCGGCAGATACGCAGTATTTT

V: TRBV2
size: .
J: TRBJ1-3
D: TRBD1
CDR3: CASSITDRAGNTIYF
DNA: TGTGCCAGCAGTATAACGGACAGGGCTGGAAACACCATATATTTT